The TCR beta chain described here comes from a study of blood T cell repertoires in COVID-19. The wider study: Donors in the United States, Italy and Spain gave samples during acute or convalescent COVID-19.

The age range of participants was about 18 to 95 years, with residence in about two dozen US areas. Participants reported their clinical history, and cohort assignment relied on those reports. The authors' processing: Quantification of nucleated cells was approximated via reference gene primer amplification. Here immunoSEQ multiplex PCR was the method, and the copy in TCRdb shows in-frame clones only, minus some. The V and J calls and clone size are taken from that table; D and trimming were inferred from the DNA. The sample shows 140,000 to 150,000 clones, 84% of them seen only once. Sequences were obtained from PBMCs or T cells enriched from blood (not recorded which). This TCR came from a woman in her 50s who had been exposed to COVID-19.

The CDR3 here is CASSVEVGVNEKLFF. The DNA of the CDR3 is TGTGCCAGCAGCGTAGAAGTGGGCGTTAATGAAAAACTGTTTTTT. The chain recombines TRBV9 with TRBJ1-4, with D hard to call. Trimming removed 0 bases from V and 4 bases from J, with 10 bases in between. The germline V gene encodes CDR1 SGDLS and CDR2 YYNGEE. The CDR3 spans 15 residues.